The 13 T cell receptor beta chains below all came from one sample that was sequenced in a study of cytomegalovirus exposure and HLA in healthy donors. Libraries were prepared by immunoSEQ multiplex PCR; TCRdb keeps only in-frame clonotypes and omits some of them. There are roughly 140,000 clones in the sample; roughly 89% occur only once, and 3% to 3.5% lies in the top ten. The sequenced sample consisted of PBMCs. The receptors were sampled from a woman aged 18-29 years in good health and CMV-seropositive.

Only one count was recorded for this clone. The chain is built from TRBV7-9 and TRBJ2-1, with TRBD2 matching over 12 bases. V lost 5 bases to trimming and J lost 3 bases; unmatched junction nucleotides: 8. This CDR3 has 17 amino acids. From germline, CDR1 is SEHNR and CDR2 FQNEAQ (reference sequence). CDR3 residues: CASSMTSGRPHYNEQFF. The CDR3 bases are TGTGCCAGCAGCATGACTAGCGGGAGACCCCACTACAATGAGCAGTTCTTC.

The table lists this clone with a count of one. V usage is TRBV30 and J usage is TRBJ1-5; no definite D call. Germline loops: CDR1 GTSNPN, CDR2 SVGIG (reference sequence). Trimming pared 0 bases from V and 7 bases from J, leaving 7 bases between. This CDR3 has 12 residues. The CDR3 sequence: CAWSVPGQPQHF. The DNA for the CDR3 is TGTGCCTGGAGTGTACCGGGGCAGCCCCAGCATTTT.

This clone showed up just a few times. J is TRBJ1-1 and V is TRBV15; D unresolved. Germline V gene data show CDR1 as LNHNV and CDR2 as YYDKDF (reference sequence). V gave up 1 base and J gave up 1 base, with 16 bases separating them. This CDR3 contains 17 residues. The DNA of the CDR3 is TGTGCCACCAGCAGAGTAATGGGAGGTTTTGGGAACACTGAAGCTTTCTTT. Protein: CATSRVMGGFGNTEAFF.

This chain uses TRBV4-1 with TRBJ1-1; the D is unclear. This CDR3 comprises 14 residues. V was clipped by 0 bases and J by 1 base, with 6 bases between them. The germline gives CDR1 MGHRA, CDR2 YSYEKL. In DNA, the CDR3 is TGCGCCAGCAGCCAAGATGAGGGGAACACTGAAGCTTTCTTT. As protein: CASSQDEGNTEAFF.

The V gene is TRBV19, the J gene TRBJ1-2; D is possibly TRBD1 (6 bases). Germline V CDR1 and CDR2: LNHDA, SQIVND (reference sequence). The CDR3 is 14 residues long. Trimming pared 6 bases from V and 7 bases from J, leaving 18 bases between. In nucleotides, the CDR3 is TGTGCCAGTAGCTTAACCACAGGGAGGGGTGGCTACACCTTC. As protein: CASSLTTGRGGYTF.

The V and J genes are TRBV5-1 and TRBJ2-2; TRBD2 matches at 10 bases. CDR1 is SGHRS, CDR2 YFSETQ, per germline. This CDR3 is built from 16 residues. V trimming: 4 bases; J trimming: 1 base; junction bases outside the gene matches: 4. CDR3 DNA sequence: TGCGCCAGCAGCCCCAGGACTAGCGGGAACACCGGGGAGCTGTTTTTT. As protein: CASSPRTSGNTGELFF.

This clone occurred a few times. The CDR3 DNA sequence: TGTGCCAGCAGCTTAGGCTTTGAGGACAGGGACTACGAGCAGTACTTC. This encodes CASSLGFEDRDYEQYF. The rearrangement links TRBV13 to TRBJ2-7; 8 bases agree with TRBD1. V gave up 0 bases and J gave up 3 bases; unmatched junction bases: 7. CDR1 is PRHDT, CDR2 FYEKMQ, per germline (reference sequence). The CDR3 runs to 16 residues.

CDR3 sequence: CASGTGGGTEAFF. The CDR3 DNA reads TGTGCCAGCGGAACAGGGGGCGGCACTGAAGCTTTCTTT. V is TRBV6-1 and J is TRBJ1-1, with 9 bases aligning to TRBD1. The ends lost 8 bases at V and 4 bases at J; junction bases unmatched: 5. The CDR3 contains 13 residues. Germline V gene data show CDR1 as MNHNS and CDR2 as SASEGT.

V and J are TRBV5-4 and TRBJ2-3; weak D call: TRBD2 (6 bases). Trimming left V 2 bases short and J 6 bases short, with 10 bases between. Germline V lookup: CDR1 SGHNT, CDR2 YYREEE (reference sequence). The CDR3 runs to 13 residues. Here the CDR3 reads CASSFRDSDTQYF. In DNA, the CDR3 is TGTGCCAGCAGCTTTAGGGACTCCGATACGCAGTATTTT.

The CDR3 DNA reads as TGTGCCAGCAGCTTTGTAACAGGGACCGGGGAGCTGTTTTTT. The encoded protein is CASSFVTGTGELFF. V is TRBV7-9 and J is TRBJ2-2; D is perhaps TRBD1 (6 bases). This CDR3 has 14 amino acids. V was trimmed by 3 bases and J by 5 bases, leaving 10 bases between them. CDR1 SEHNR and CDR2 FQNEAQ come from the germline V gene (reference sequence).

The chain is built from TRBV2 and TRBJ1-5; 7 bases match TRBD1. Looked up from germline, CDR1 is SNHLY and CDR2 is FYNNEI. After removal of 4 bases from V and 7 bases from J, the junction contained 7 bases not matched to a gene. The CDR3 covers 14 residues. This chain's CDR3 is CASSGGGGDQPQHF. CDR3 DNA: TGTGCCAGCAGTGGAGGGGGCGGGGACCAGCCCCAGCATTTT.

The V call is TRBV6-5, the J call TRBJ1-2, with 8 bases lining up with TRBD1. The germline gives CDR1 MNHEY, CDR2 SVGAGI. V was clipped by 2 bases and J by 3 bases; unmatched bases: 2. The CDR3 is made up of 14 amino acids. The CDR3 DNA sequence: TGTGCCAGCAGTTACGGACAGGGAGACTATGGCTACACCTTC. The encoded protein is CASSYGQGDYGYTF.

This chain uses TRBV7-9 with TRBJ1-3; 9 bases map to TRBD1. The CDR3 runs to 16 residues. V gave up 3 bases and J gave up 3 bases; unmatched junction bases: 6. CDR1 and CDR2 (germline): SEHNR, FQNEAQ (reference sequence). CDR3: CASSFPGQGGGNTIYF. CDR3 nucleotide sequence: TGTGCCAGCAGCTTCCCGGGACAGGGAGGTGGAAACACCATATATTTT.